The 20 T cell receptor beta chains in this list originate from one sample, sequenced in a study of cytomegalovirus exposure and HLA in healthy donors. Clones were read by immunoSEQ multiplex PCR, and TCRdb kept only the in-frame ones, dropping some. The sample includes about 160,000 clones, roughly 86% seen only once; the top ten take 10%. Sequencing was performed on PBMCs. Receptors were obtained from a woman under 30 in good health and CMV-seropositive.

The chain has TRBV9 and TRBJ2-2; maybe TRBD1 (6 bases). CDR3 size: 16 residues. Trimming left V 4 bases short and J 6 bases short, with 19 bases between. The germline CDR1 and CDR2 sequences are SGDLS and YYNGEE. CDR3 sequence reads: CASSTTGTGFAGELFF. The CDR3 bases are TGTGCCAGCAGCACGACAGGAACTGGGTTCGCCGGGGAGCTGTTTTTT.

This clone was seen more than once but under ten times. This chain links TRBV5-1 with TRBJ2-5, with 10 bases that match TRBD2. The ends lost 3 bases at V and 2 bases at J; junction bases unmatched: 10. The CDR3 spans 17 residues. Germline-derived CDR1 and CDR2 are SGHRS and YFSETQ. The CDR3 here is CASSSEGASGSQETQYF. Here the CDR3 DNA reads TGCGCCAGCAGCTCGGAGGGGGCTAGCGGGAGTCAAGAGACCCAGTACTTC.

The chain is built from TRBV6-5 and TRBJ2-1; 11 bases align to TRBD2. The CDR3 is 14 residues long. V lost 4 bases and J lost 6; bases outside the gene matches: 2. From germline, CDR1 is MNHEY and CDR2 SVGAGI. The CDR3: CASSLGLAGNEQFF. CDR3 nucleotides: TGTGCCAGCAGTTTAGGACTAGCGGGCAATGAGCAGTTCTTC.

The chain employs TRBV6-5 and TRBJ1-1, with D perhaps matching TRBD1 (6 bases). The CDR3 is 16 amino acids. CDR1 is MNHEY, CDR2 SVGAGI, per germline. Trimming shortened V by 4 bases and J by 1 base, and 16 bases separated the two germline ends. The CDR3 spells CASSSPLQGRNTEAFF. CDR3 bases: TGTGCCAGCAGTTCCCCCCTACAGGGAAGGAACACTGAAGCTTTCTTT.

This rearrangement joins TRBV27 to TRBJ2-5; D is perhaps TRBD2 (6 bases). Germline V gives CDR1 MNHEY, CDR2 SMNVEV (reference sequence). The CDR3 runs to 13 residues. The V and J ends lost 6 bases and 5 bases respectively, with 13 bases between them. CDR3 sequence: CASRATSRETQYF. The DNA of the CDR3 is TGTGCCAGCAGGGCGACTAGTCGGGAGACCCAGTACTTC.

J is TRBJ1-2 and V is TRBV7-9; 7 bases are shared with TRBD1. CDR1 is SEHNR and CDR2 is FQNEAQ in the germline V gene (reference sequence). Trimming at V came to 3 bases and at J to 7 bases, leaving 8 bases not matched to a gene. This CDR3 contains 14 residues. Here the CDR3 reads CASSLGLDRAGYTF. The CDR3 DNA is TGTGCCAGCAGCTTGGGTCTCGACAGGGCTGGCTACACCTTC.

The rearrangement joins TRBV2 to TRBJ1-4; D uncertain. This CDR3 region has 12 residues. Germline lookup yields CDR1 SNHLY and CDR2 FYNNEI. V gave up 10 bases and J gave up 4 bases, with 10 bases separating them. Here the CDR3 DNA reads TGTGCCACCAGGCCAGATAATGAAAAACTGTTTTTT. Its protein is CATRPDNEKLFF.

The CDR3 spells CASRTGVGGPHWGELFF. The CDR3 DNA reads as TGTGCCAGCAGGACTGGTGTCGGGGGGCCCCACTGGGGGGAGCTGTTTTTT. The chain uses TRBV5-6 and TRBJ2-2; D may be TRBD2 (7 bases). The CDR3 length is 17 residues. Germline CDR1 and CDR2: SGHDT and YYEEEE. Trimming removed 5 bases at V and 8 bases at J, with 25 bases between.

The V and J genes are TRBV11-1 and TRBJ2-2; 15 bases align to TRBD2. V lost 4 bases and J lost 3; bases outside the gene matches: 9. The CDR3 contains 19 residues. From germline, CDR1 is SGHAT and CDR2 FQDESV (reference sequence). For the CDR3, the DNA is TGTGCCAGCAGCTCGGGACTAGCGGGAGGCCCCGCCCACACCGGGGAGCTGTTTTTT. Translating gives CASSSGLAGGPAHTGELFF.

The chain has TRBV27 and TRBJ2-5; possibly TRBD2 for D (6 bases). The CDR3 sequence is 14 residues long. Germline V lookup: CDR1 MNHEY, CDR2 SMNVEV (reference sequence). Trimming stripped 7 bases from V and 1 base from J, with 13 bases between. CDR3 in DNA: TGTGCCAGCATTAATGCCGGGGGCCAAGAGACCCAGTACTTC. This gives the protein CASINAGGQETQYF.

CDR3 in DNA: TGCGCCAGCAGCTACGGGACTAGCATATATGAGCAGTTCTTC. Amino acids: CASSYGTSIYEQFF. This chain uses TRBV5-1 with TRBJ2-1; 9 bases map to TRBD2. Trimming removed 3 bases from V and 8 bases from J; junction bases left unmatched: 6. Germline CDR1 SGHRS, CDR2 YFSETQ. CDR3 size: 14 residues.

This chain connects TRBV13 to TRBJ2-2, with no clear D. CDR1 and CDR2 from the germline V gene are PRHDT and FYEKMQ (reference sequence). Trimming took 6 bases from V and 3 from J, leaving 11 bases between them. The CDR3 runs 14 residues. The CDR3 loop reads CASSLNRDTGELFF. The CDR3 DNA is TGTGCCAGCAGTCTTAACCGGGACACCGGGGAGCTGTTTTTT.

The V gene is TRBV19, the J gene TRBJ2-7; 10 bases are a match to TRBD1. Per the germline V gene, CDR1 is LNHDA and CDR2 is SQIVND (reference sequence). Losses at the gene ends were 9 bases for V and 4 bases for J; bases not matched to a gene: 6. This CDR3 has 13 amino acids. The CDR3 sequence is CASRQGASYEQYF. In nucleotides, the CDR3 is TGTGCCAGCCGACAGGGGGCGAGTTACGAGCAGTACTTC.

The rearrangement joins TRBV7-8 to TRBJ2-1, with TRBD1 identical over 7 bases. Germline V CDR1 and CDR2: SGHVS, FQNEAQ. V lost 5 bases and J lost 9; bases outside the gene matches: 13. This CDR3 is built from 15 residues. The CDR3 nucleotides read TGTGCCAGCAGCGCGACCAGGGGGTGGGATATTGAGCAGTTCTTC. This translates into CASSATRGWDIEQFF. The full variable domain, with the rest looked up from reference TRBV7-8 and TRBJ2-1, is GAGVSQSPRYKVAKRGQDVALRCDPISGHVSLFWYQQALGQGPEFLTYFQNEAQLDKSGLPSDRFFAERPEGSVSTLKIQRTQQEDSAVYLCASSATRGWDIEQFFGPGTRLTVL.

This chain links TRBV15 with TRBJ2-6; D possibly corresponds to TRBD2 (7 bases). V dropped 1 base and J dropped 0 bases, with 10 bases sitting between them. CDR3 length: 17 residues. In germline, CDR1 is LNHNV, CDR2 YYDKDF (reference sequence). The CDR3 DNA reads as TGTGCCACCAGCAGAGTGGGGGGGGCCTCTGGGGCCAACGTCCTGACTTTC. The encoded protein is CATSRVGGASGANVLTF.

The CDR3 sequence: CASSLTGNTEAFF. For the CDR3, the DNA is TGTGCCAGCAGCTTGACAGGGAACACTGAAGCTTTCTTT. The chain links TRBV7-8 to TRBJ1-1, with D tentatively TRBD1 (6 bases). Germline values: CDR1 SGHVS, CDR2 FQNEAQ. V was shortened by 3 bases and J by 1 base, with 6 bases between the two germline ends. CDR3 length equals 13 residues.

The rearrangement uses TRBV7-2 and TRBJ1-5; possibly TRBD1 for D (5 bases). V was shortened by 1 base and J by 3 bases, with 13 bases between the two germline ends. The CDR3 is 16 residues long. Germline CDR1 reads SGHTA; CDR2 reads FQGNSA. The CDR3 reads CASSLVSQGFNQPQHF. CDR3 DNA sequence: TGTGCCAGCAGCTTAGTGAGTCAGGGCTTCAATCAGCCCCAGCATTTT.

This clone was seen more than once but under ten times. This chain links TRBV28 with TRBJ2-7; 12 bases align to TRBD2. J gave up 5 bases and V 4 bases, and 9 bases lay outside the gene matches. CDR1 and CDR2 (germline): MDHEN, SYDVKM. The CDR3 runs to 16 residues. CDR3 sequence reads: CASSSGSSGRAHEQYF. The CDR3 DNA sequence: TGTGCCAGCAGTTCGGGCTCTAGCGGGAGGGCCCACGAGCAGTACTTC.

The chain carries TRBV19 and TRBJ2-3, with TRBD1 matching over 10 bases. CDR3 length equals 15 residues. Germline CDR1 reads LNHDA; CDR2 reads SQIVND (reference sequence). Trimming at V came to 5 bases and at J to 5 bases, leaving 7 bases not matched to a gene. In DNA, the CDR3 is TGTGCCAGTAGTGCAGACAGGGGGCAAGGAGATACGCAGTATTTT. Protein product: CASSADRGQGDTQYF.

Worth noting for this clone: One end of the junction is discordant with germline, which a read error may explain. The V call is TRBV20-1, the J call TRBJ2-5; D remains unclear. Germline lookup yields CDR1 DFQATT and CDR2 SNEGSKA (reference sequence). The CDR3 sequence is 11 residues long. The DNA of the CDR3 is TGTGCCCGGGTCCACCAAGAGACCCAGTACTTC. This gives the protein CARVHQETQYF.